This TCR beta chain was profiled in a study of shared clonotypes between healthy human individuals. Turning to the study itself: Contributing individuals were two females and a few males aged 18 to 49.

For this clone: As yet, its antigen is unknown.

Findings of the study overall: Deeper or shallower sequencing was expected to change how clonotypes are shared among donors.

From germline, CDR1 is SEHNR and CDR2 FQNEAQ (reference sequence). CDR3 length: 13 residues. The V and J ends lost 6 bases and 6 bases respectively, with 12 bases between them. Sequencing of unsorted PBMC DNA was carried out using ten immunoSEQ deep assay plates. TCRdb's table, derived via immunoSEQ multiplex PCR, lists solely in-frame clones and lacks some. In the table there are fewer than 700,000 clones, roughly 79% of which are singletons. There were no recent acute infections or vaccinations among the donors, who were healthy HIV-negative adults. The clonotype originates from a woman in her 40s in good health. Some clones in this sample may be carry-over from other donors' samples. This chain joins TRBV7-9 and TRBJ2-1; possible D gene TRBD2, 6 bases. The sequenced sample was PBMCs. CDR3 coding DNA: TGTGCCAGCAGTTCCGGGAGCGGCAATGAGCAGTTCTTC. This sequence encodes CASSSGSGNEQFF.